This T cell receptor (beta chain) emerged from a study of blood T cells in healthy people across ages. Study-level results: In older individuals, TCR beta diversity per million T cells was lower, falling roughly linearly with age.

Primed by a sample-barcoded 5' primer and a J-beta primer mix, a second PCR proceeded for 7 to 11 cycles. Each CDR3 protein is one row after TCRdb ran MiXCR on the 5' RACE reads. The sample gives approximately 940,000 distinct CDR3 sequences, 40% to 60% of which show up once; roughly an eighth is in the top ten. The CDR3 consists of 15 residues. CDR1 and CDR2 from the germline V gene are SGHRS and YFSETQ. V was clipped by 6 bases and J by 0 bases; unmatched bases: 7. Concerning this clonotype itself: No antigen is known for it.

The source material was blood. This clonotype was obtained from a man aged 30 to 39 in good health. V gene TRBV5-1 combines with J gene TRBJ2-3, with TRBD1 matching over 7 bases. The CDR3 DNA follows: TGCGCCAGCACGGAACAGGGGCGGAGCACAGATACGCAGTATTTT. This gives the protein CASTEQGRSTDTQYF.